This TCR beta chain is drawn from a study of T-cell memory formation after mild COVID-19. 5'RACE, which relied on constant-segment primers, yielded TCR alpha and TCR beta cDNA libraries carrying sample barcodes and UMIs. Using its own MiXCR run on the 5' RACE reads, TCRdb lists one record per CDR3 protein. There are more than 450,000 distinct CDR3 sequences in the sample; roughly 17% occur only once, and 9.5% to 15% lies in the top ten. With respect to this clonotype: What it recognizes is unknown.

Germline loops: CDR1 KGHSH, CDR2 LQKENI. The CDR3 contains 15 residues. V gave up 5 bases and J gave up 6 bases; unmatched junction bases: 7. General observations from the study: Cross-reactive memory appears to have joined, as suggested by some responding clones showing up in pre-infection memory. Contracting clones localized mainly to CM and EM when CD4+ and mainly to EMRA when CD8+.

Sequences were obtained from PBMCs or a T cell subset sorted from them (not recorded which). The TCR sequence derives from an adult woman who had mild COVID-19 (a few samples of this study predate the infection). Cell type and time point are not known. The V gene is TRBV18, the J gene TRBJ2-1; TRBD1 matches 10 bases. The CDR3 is CASSSEDRGINEQFF. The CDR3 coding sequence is TGTGCCAGCTCATCCGAGGACAGGGGGATCAATGAGCAGTTCTTC.